Listed below are T cell receptor beta chains from one sample, sequenced in a study of T-cell memory formation after mild COVID-19. TCRdb used MiXCR to reprocess the 5' RACE reads, holding one entry per CDR3 protein. Of about 410,000 distinct CDR3 sequences detected, less than 25% appear once; the ten largest clones hold around 14%. The sample consisted of PBMCs or a T cell subset sorted from them (not recorded which). The receptors come from an adult woman who had mild COVID-19 (a few samples of this study predate the infection). Cell type and time point are not known. CDR3s include the opening cysteine and the closing phenylalanine or tryptophan.

j_call	v_call	cdr3_aa
TRBJ2-1	TRBV7-2	CASNAMSLAGGFYNEQFF
TRBJ2-3	TRBV7-9	CASSPLIVTDTQYF
TRBJ1-2	TRBV4-1	CASSLVGGVFGYTF
TRBJ2-1	TRBV7-2	CASSLGTSGSRISFF
TRBJ2-2	TRBV29-1	CSVEGGADGELFF
TRBJ1-6	TRBV5-1	CASSLARAGTPLHF
TRBJ2-3	TRBV7-3	CASSLLAGVTDTQYF
TRBJ1-1	TRBV5-6	CASSYGTTSEAFF
TRBJ2-3	TRBV5-8	CASSLVGLALTDTQYF
TRBJ1-1	TRBV12-3/TRBV12-4	CASTLTGPNTEAFF
TRBJ1-2	TRBV15	CATSIGRGSGYGYTF
TRBJ2-7	TRBV10-3	CAISRDQPYEQYF
TRBJ1-4	TRBV2	CASVGQGAGGEKLFF
TRBJ2-3	TRBV5-1	CASSLEGRLEYF
TRBJ2-1	TRBV12-3/TRBV12-4	CASSRDRVPYNEQFF
TRBJ1-5	TRBV24-1	CATSKAGQPQHF
TRBJ1-1	TRBV18	CASSPEGAGTEAFF
TRBJ2-7	TRBV11-3	CASSGGRNPSYEQYF
TRBJ2-1	TRBV5-1	CASSLGDRAYNEQFF
TRBJ2-5	TRBV9	CASSVSPQRLQETQYF
TRBJ2-5	TRBV7-2	CASSLVRGARETQYF
TRBJ2-1	TRBV7-2	CASSLAGFTYNEQFF
TRBJ2-1	TRBV15	CATSRWDRGNEQFF
TRBJ2-7	TRBV7-2	CASSPAGYERYF
TRBJ2-2	TRBV7-3	CASSPNRGSGELFF
TRBJ2-5	TRBV7-9	CASSLFLLGQETQYF
TRBJ1-2	TRBV5-4	CASSLHGGAYGYTF
TRBJ2-1	TRBV7-2	CASSLVQLYNEQFF
TRBJ2-7	TRBV28	CASSTQGLAGLYEQYF
TRBJ2-7	TRBV4-2	CASSQISGVYEQYF
TRBJ2-3	TRBV7-9	CASSPGDRADTQYF
TRBJ1-2	TRBV7-9	CASSPIPGQGAQNYGYTF
TRBJ2-7	TRBV29-1	CSVRTSGGAREQYF
TRBJ2-5	TRBV29-1	CSVEDGRDGETQYF
TRBJ1-2	TRBV9	CASSVDQLNYGYTF
TRBJ2-1	TRBV7-9	CASRPLAGGLSSYNEQFF
TRBJ1-2	TRBV5-1	CASSWTTQGIYGYTF
TRBJ1-4	TRBV12-3/TRBV12-4	CASSLGPVSTNEKLFF
TRBJ2-3	TRBV20-1	CSASVTRGSADTQYF
TRBJ1-5	TRBV12-3/TRBV12-4	CASRQGYQPQHF
TRBJ1-4	TRBV9	CASSEVPGTGVEKLFF
TRBJ2-1	TRBV24-1	CATSDLLCSSIAGGLNEQFF
TRBJ1-2	TRBV5-1	CASSFGQDHYGYTF
TRBJ2-2	TRBV12-5	CASGLGPMNTGELFF
TRBJ1-2	TRBV12-3/TRBV12-4	CASRPRQAASYGYTF
TRBJ2-7	TRBV18	CASSPGLAVMYEQYF
TRBJ2-5	TRBV6-6	CASSYSAANDGTQYF
TRBJ2-7	TRBV29-1	CSVEENSSGLDASYEQYF
TRBJ1-5	TRBV28	CASSFKQPQHF
TRBJ2-7	TRBV7-9	CASSPGDSYEQYF
TRBJ2-3	TRBV10-3	CAISESLPGNDMTDTQYF
TRBJ2-4	TRBV20-1	CSASGMEGFGIQYF
TRBJ2-3	TRBV10-3	CAISDPLAGGSSTDTQYF
TRBJ2-1	TRBV5-1	CASSPPTDPYNEQFF
TRBJ2-7	TRBV5-6	CASSLERRGGEQYF
TRBJ1-1	TRBV12-3/TRBV12-4	CASTDPGTGGTEAFF
TRBJ1-1	TRBV6-2/TRBV6-3	CASSYWLTQRGTEAFF
TRBJ2-3	TRBV24-1	CATSDSSGMTSTDTQYF